These T cell receptor beta chains were read from a single sample in a study of CD8 T cells in Susac syndrome. TCRdb re-derived calls from the immunoSEQ multiplex PCR reads in MiXCR, one entry per CDR3 protein. The sample has 100,000 to 150,000 distinct CDR3 sequences, over 80% seen once; the top ten hold about 0.51%. The sequencing sample was made of CD8+ T cells from PBMCs. Receptors originate from a human donor with multiple sclerosis. CDR3s include the opening cysteine and the closing phenylalanine or tryptophan. The D gene is left open where the match is weak. Clone size is shown for a subset of rows, as once, few, many or a class of expanded clone.

V	size	D	J	CDR3	DNA
TRBV6-2/TRBV6-3	once	-	TRBJ1-2	CASRDAVNYGYTF	TGTGCCAGCCGGGACGCAGTTAACTATGGCTACACCTTC
TRBV29-1	-	-	TRBJ1-1	CSVGGGTEAFF	TGCAGCGTTGGTGGGGGCACTGAAGCTTTCTTT
TRBV7-6	-	TRBD1	TRBJ1-5	CASSLRTGDNQPQHF	TGTGCCAGCAGCTTAAGGACAGGGGATAATCAGCCCCAGCATTTT
TRBV28	-	-	TRBJ1-1	CASSETEYTEAFF	TGTGCCAGCAGTGAGACAGAGTACACTGAAGCTTTCTTT
TRBV7-9	-	-	TRBJ1-4	CASSLFSATNEKLFF	TGTGCCAGCAGCTTATTCTCTGCAACTAATGAAAAACTGTTTTTT
TRBV7-2	-	-	TRBJ2-7	CASSLVDQGYEQYF	TGTGCCAGCAGCTTAGTAGACCAGGGTTACGAGCAGTACTTC
TRBV2	-	TRBD1	TRBJ2-1	CANEPRDRGFNEQFF	TGTGCCAACGAACCCCGGGACAGGGGTTTCAATGAGCAGTTCTTC
TRBV3-1	-	-	TRBJ2-2	CASSQVQSTGELFF	TGTGCCAGCAGCCAAGTACAATCCACCGGGGAGCTGTTTTTT
TRBV6-1	-	-	TRBJ2-7	CASSPNTVGASYEQYF	TGTGCCAGCTCACCGAACACGGTCGGGGCCTCCTACGAGCAGTACTTC
TRBV7-9	-	TRBD2	TRBJ2-2	CASSFPQSGGTGELFF	TGTGCCAGCAGCTTCCCCCAGAGCGGGGGCACCGGGGAGCTGTTTTTT
TRBV7-6	-	-	TRBJ2-7	CASSSAAYEQYF	TGTGCCAGCAGCTCCGCAGCCTACGAGCAGTACTTC
TRBV19	-	-	TRBJ2-4	CASSSYPGAKNIQYF	TGTGCCAGTAGTTCGTACCCCGGGGCCAAAAACATTCAGTACTTC
TRBV18	-	-	TRBJ1-1	CASSPEIMNTEAFF	TGTGCCAGCTCACCGGAGATAATGAACACTGAAGCTTTCTTT
TRBV6-2/TRBV6-3	-	-	TRBJ2-1	CASRRRLSEEQFF	TGTGCCAGCAGGCGACGATTGAGTGAGGAGCAGTTCTTC
TRBV18	-	TRBD2	TRBJ2-3	CASSPQRGSGVNTDTQYF	TGTGCCAGCTCACCCCAGCGGGGAAGTGGAGTCAACACAGATACGCAGTATTTT
TRBV4-3	-	TRBD1	TRBJ2-1	CASSQFSGTGSNEQFF	TGCGCCAGCAGCCAGTTCTCCGGGACAGGGTCTAATGAGCAGTTCTTC
TRBV2	-	TRBD2	TRBJ2-1	CASSAWTSGAYNEQFF	TGTGCCAGCAGCGCCTGGACTAGCGGGGCCTACAATGAGCAGTTCTTC
TRBV4-1	once	-	TRBJ2-3	CASSQVAGYTDTQYF	TGCGCCAGCAGCCAAGTCGCGGGATACACAGATACGCAGTATTTT
TRBV27	once	TRBD1	TRBJ1-6	CASSQQGALASLHF	TGTGCCAGCAGCCAACAGGGGGCCTTAGCGTCCCTCCACTTT